Shown below are 18 T cell receptor beta chains from a single sample sequenced in a study of T-cell memory formation after mild COVID-19. TCRdb reanalysed the 5' RACE reads using MiXCR and keeps one entry per CDR3 protein. The profile shows 40,000 to 55,000 distinct CDR3 sequences, 10% to 15% of them singletons. Sequencing was done on a sample of PBMCs or a T cell subset sorted from them (not recorded which). The receptor set was obtained from a man aged 18-30 years who had mild COVID-19 (a few samples of this study predate the infection). Cell type and time point are not known.

CDR3 sequence: CASSVEGGQANEQFF. The DNA of the CDR3 is TGTGCCAGCAGCGTAGAAGGGGGGCAAGCGAATGAGCAGTTCTTC. V gene TRBV9 combines with J gene TRBJ2-1, with D perhaps TRBD1 or TRBD2 (6 bases each). Per the germline V gene, CDR1 is SGDLS and CDR2 is YYNGEE. V lost 0 bases and J 7 bases, leaving 14 bases between the germline ends. The CDR3 has 15 amino acids.

Only a few counts were recorded for this clonotype. This chain connects TRBV9 to TRBJ2-7; D call uncertain. The germline V gene has CDR1 SGDLS and CDR2 YYNGEE. The CDR3 runs 14 residues. V was shortened by 4 bases and J by 0 bases, with 11 bases between the two germline ends. CDR3 in DNA: TGTGCCAGCAGCCCCCCATCACGCTCCTACGAGCAGTACTTC. Translated: CASSPPSRSYEQYF. The entire variable domain, with the rest obtained from reference TRBV9 and TRBJ2-7, is as follows: DSGVTQTPKHLITATGQRVTLRCSPRSGDLSVYWYQQSLDQGLQFLIQYYNGEERAKGNILERFSAQQFPDLHSELNLSSLELGDSALYFCASSPPSRSYEQYFGPGTRLTVT.

At least ten counts were recorded for this clonotype. The rearrangement uses TRBV7-9 and TRBJ2-2, with D possibly matching TRBD1 (6 bases). V gave up 1 base and J gave up 7 bases, with 10 bases separating them. Germline CDR1 SEHNR, CDR2 FQNEAQ (reference sequence). The CDR3 sequence is 14 residues long. CDR3 in amino acids: CASSLVTGYGELFF. CDR3 bases: TGTGCCAGCAGCTTAGTGACAGGATACGGGGAGCTGTTTTTT.

The CDR3 is CASSGTRGRNYGYTF. The CDR3 DNA follows: TGTGCCAGCAGCGGGACCAGGGGGCGTAACTATGGCTACACCTTC. The chain couples TRBV11-2 to TRBJ1-2; TRBD1 matches 8 bases. V lost 5 bases to trimming and J lost 1 base; unmatched junction nucleotides: 6. Per the germline V gene, CDR1 is SGHAT and CDR2 is FQNNGV. The CDR3 covers 15 residues.

This clonotype has ten or more counts. CDR3 in amino acids: CASSLSGGVDEQFF. The CDR3, as DNA: TGTGCCAGCAGCCTTTCAGGGGGGGTGGATGAGCAGTTCTTC. The chain combines TRBV7-9 with TRBJ2-1, with D perhaps TRBD1 or TRBD2 (7 bases each). The CDR3 covers 14 residues. Germline CDR1 is SEHNR and CDR2 is FQNEAQ (reference sequence). V lost 5 bases, J lost 8 bases, and 16 bases lay in between.

This chain uses TRBV7-3 with TRBJ2-7; weak D call: TRBD2 (5 bases). This CDR3 is built from 13 residues. Germline V lookup: CDR1 SGHTA, CDR2 FQGTGA. Trimming cost V 5 bases and J 5 bases, with 13 bases left between them. The CDR3 spells CASSPQTGDEQYF. As DNA, the CDR3 is TGTGCCAGCAGCCCCCAGACCGGGGACGAGCAGTACTTC.

This clonotype was observed a few times. This chain joins TRBV5-1 and TRBJ2-1, with 10 positions matching TRBD2. V lost 0 bases and J lost 12; bases outside the gene matches: 9. Germline CDR1 reads SGHRS; CDR2 reads YFSETQ. The CDR3 spans 15 residues. In DNA, the CDR3 is TGCGCCAGCAGCTTGGCCAGCGGGGGGGCCAAGGGGCAGTTCTTC. Translation: CASSLASGGAKGQFF.

Of note for this clonotype: One end of the junction varies from germline; a read error may be responsible. V gene TRBV4-1 combines with J gene TRBJ1-6; D gene ambiguous. The CDR3 spans 17 residues. Germline assignment: CDR1 MGHRA and CDR2 YSYEKL. CDR3 loop: CASSQARGPSDNSPLHF. In DNA form, the CDR3 reads TGCGCCAGCAGCCAAGCCCGCGGCCCCTCCGATAATTCACCCCTCCACTTT.

This clonotype has just a few counts. The V call is TRBV20-1, the J call TRBJ2-3; either TRBD1 or TRBD2 may supply D (5 bases each). The CDR3 runs 13 residues. Between the trimmed V and J ends, which lost 0 bases and 8 bases, there was a span of 12 bases. Germline V CDR1 and CDR2: DFQATT, SNEGSKA (reference sequence). CDR3 in DNA: TGCAGTGCTAGAGATGTTGCTGGGGGTACGCAGTATTTT. Amino acid sequence: CSARDVAGGTQYF.

This clonotype was detected a few times. The rearrangement joins TRBV9 to TRBJ1-2; no clear D. The CDR3 sequence is 14 residues long. Germline V gene sequence: CDR1 SGDLS, CDR2 YYNGEE. With 0 bases removed from V and 0 bases from J, the gap between germline ends came to 6 bases. CDR3 sequence reads: CASSVGSANYGYTF. DNA for the CDR3: TGTGCCAGCAGCGTAGGTAGCGCTAACTATGGCTACACCTTC. Full variable domain (missing parts from reference TRBV9 and TRBJ1-2): DSGVTQTPKHLITATGQRVTLRCSPRSGDLSVYWYQQSLDQGLQFLIQYYNGEERAKGNILERFSAQQFPDLHSELNLSSLELGDSALYFCASSVGSANYGYTFGSGTRLTVV.

This clonotype was recorded at least ten times. The CDR3 DNA sequence: TGTGCCAGCAGCCAAGATCTAGCGGGGGGCCACACAGATACGCAGTATTTT. It translates to CASSQDLAGGHTDTQYF. J is TRBJ2-3 and V is TRBV3-1; TRBD2 aligns across 11 bases. The CDR3 length is 17 residues. J lost 2 bases, V lost 0 bases, and 4 bases had no gene match. Looked up from germline, CDR1 is LGHDT and CDR2 is YNNKEL (reference sequence).

The sample holds a few counts of this clonotype. The chain employs TRBV28 and TRBJ2-7, with D hard to call. V dropped 2 bases and J dropped 4 bases, with 9 bases sitting between them. Germline lookup yields CDR1 MDHEN and CDR2 SYDVKM. The CDR3 is made up of 13 amino acids. CDR3 DNA sequence: TGTGCCAGCAGTTTAATCGGTCGATACGAGCAGTACGTC. Translated: CASSLIGRYEQYV.

This clonotype was detected many times. J is TRBJ2-7 and V is TRBV20-1; TRBD1 matches at 7 bases. Germline V gives CDR1 DFQATT, CDR2 SNEGSKA (reference sequence). The V segment lost 6 bases and the J segment 6 bases; nucleotides outside the gene matches: 8. The CDR3 is 12 amino acids. The CDR3 sequence is CSAPDRDLEQYF. As DNA, the CDR3 is TGCAGTGCCCCCGACAGGGACCTCGAGCAGTACTTC.

The chain has TRBV20-1 and TRBJ2-5, with 7 bases identical to TRBD1. The length of the CDR3 is 14 residues. Trimming took 5 bases from V and 3 from J; bases not matched to a gene: 9. From germline, CDR1 is DFQATT and CDR2 SNEGSKA (reference sequence). Here the CDR3 DNA reads TGCAGTGCTTCCTCCCGAGGGGGCAAAGAGACCCAGTACTTC. Translation: CSASSRGGKETQYF.

This clonotype was recorded many times. The chain uses TRBV4-1 and TRBJ2-3, with D tentatively TRBD1 (6 bases). The CDR3 spans 17 residues. The germline V and J ends were trimmed by 0 bases and 5 bases, with 18 bases remaining between them. CDR1 and CDR2 (germline): MGHRA, YSYEKL. The CDR3 sequence: CASSQDQGPPTKDTQYF. The CDR3, as DNA: TGCGCCAGCAGCCAAGATCAGGGGCCTCCGACAAAAGATACGCAGTATTTT.

A few counts support this clonotype. The chain combines TRBV4-3 with TRBJ1-5; D call uncertain. CDR3 length: 15 residues. Trimming removed 7 bases from V and 6 bases from J, with 19 bases in between. Germline V gene lookup returns CDR1 LGHNA and CDR2 YSLEER. The CDR3 DNA reads TGCGCCAGCAAACAAGCCATGATAGGCGGTCAGCCCCAGCATTTT. Its protein product is CASKQAMIGGQPQHF.

The V call is TRBV2, the J call TRBJ2-3; tentative D call: TRBD2 (5 bases). Germline V gene lookup returns CDR1 SNHLY and CDR2 FYNNEI. CDR3 size: 15 residues. V was shortened by 2 bases and J by 3 bases, with 12 bases between the two germline ends. The DNA of the CDR3 is TGTGCCAGCAGTGAATCCCGGGATAAAACAGATACGCAGTATTTT. Translation gives CASSESRDKTDTQYF.

The chain recombines TRBV10-3 with TRBJ2-7; 12 nucleotides agree with TRBD2. The junction had 9 bases not matched to a gene; V was cut back by 10 bases and J by 5 bases. The CDR3 has 14 residues. In germline, CDR1 is ENHRY, CDR2 SYGVKD. The DNA of the CDR3 is TGTGCCACCCGGACTAGCGGGGTTAGGAACGAGCAGTACTTC. Translating it yields CATRTSGVRNEQYF.